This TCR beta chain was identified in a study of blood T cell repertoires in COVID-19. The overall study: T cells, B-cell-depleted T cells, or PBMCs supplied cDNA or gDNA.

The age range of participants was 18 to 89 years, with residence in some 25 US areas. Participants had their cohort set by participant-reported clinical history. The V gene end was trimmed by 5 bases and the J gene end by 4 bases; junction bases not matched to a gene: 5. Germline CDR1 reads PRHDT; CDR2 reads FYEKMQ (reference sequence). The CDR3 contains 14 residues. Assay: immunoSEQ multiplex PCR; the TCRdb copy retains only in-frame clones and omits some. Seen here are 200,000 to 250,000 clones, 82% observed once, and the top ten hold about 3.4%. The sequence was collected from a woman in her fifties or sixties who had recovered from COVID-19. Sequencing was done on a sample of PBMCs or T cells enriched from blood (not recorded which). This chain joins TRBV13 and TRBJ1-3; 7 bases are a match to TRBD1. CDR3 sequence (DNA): TGTGCCAGCAGCCTCACAGGGGCCGGAAACACCATATATTTT. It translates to CASSLTGAGNTIYF. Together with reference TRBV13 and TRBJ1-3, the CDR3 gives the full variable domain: AAGVIQSPRHLIKEKRETATLKCYPIPRHDTVYWYQQGPGQDPQFLISFYEKMQSDKGSIPDRFSAQQFSDYHSELNMSSLELGDSALYFCASSLTGAGNTIYFGEGSWLTVV.